Included here is one TCR beta chain sequence, with context. Source study methods: Amplification of reference gene primers provided the estimated nucleated cell counts. The method was immunoSEQ multiplex PCR; TCRdb's version includes in-frame clones alone and lacks a portion of them. Clonal size and the V and J genes are those of that table, whereas D and trimming came from the DNA. Of some 150,000 clones in the sample, around four fifths are singletons; the top ten hold approximately 38%. Germline assignment: CDR1 SGHNT and CDR2 YYREEE (reference sequence). The V segment lost 4 bases and the J segment 0 bases; nucleotides outside the gene matches: 3. The CDR3 is 16 amino acids. This record comes from a study of blood T cell repertoires in COVID-19. Study-wide context: The samples span acute and convalescent COVID-19 from the United States, Italy and Spain. Nucleic acid was either cDNA or gDNA, and it came from T cells, B-cell-depleted T cells, or PBMCs.

The chain joins TRBV5-4 to TRBJ1-6; TRBD1 agrees at 8 bases. This clonotype originated in a human donor in a cohort sampled during active COVID-19. The sequenced sample was peripheral blood. CDR3 sequence: CASSPTGGSYNSPLHF. The CDR3 DNA reads TGTGCCAGCAGCCCTACAGGGGGCTCCTATAATTCACCCCTCCACTTT.